Below are 20 T cell receptor beta chains sequenced from a single sample in a study of T-cell reconstitution after alpha-beta-depleted transplantation in children (dated by TCRdb to the mid-2010s). Library prep was done by PCR. Sequencing used an Illumina HiSeq 2500. Molecular barcoding was employed in the preparation of TCR libraries, with unique molecular identifiers being used to normalize TCRbeta repertoire quantification. TCRdb passed the public sequencing reads through fastp at Q25 and MiXCR, retaining productive beta sequences. CDR3 protein duplicates are merged, each entry listing the most common genes and DNA. Across this sample there are some 290,000 distinct CDR3 sequences, with over 20% seen only once. About 10% of the sample is taken by the ten largest. Taken with the paper, the label for treatment or condition translates to: allogeneic hematopoietic cell transplantation with graft depleted of TCRalphabeta T cells and CD19 B cells.

Here the sequenced sample was PBMCs, mostly from graft donor cells, taken 180 days after TCRalphabeta/CD19-depleted stem cell transplant. These receptors all come from a male patient younger than 18 who had a stem cell transplant for acute lymphoblastic leukemia, so the T cells may come from the graft donor.

This clonotype was detected only a few times. The CDR3 DNA sequence: TGCAGTGCTTATAGCGGGAGGTGGAGCACAGATACGCAGTATTTT. This encodes CSAYSGRWSTDTQYF. V usage is TRBV20-1 and J usage is TRBJ2-3; TRBD2 aligns across 10 bases. The CDR3 sequence is 15 residues long. Per germline, CDR1 DFQATT and CDR2 SNEGSKA (reference sequence). The V segment lost 5 bases and the J segment 0 bases; nucleotides outside the gene matches: 5.

In its sample, this clonotype was seen a few times. The J gene is TRBJ2-7, the V gene TRBV18; possibly TRBD1 for D (5 bases). In germline, CDR1 is KGHSH, CDR2 LQKENI. The CDR3 sequence is 16 residues long. V was cut by 2 bases and J by 4 bases, with 18 bases left in between. The DNA of the CDR3 is TGTGCCAGCTCACCAATCTCAGCCCCAGGGCGGTACGAGCAGTACTTC. Amino acids: CASSPISAPGRYEQYF.

The table lists this clonotype with a few counts. The chain links TRBV4-1 to TRBJ2-3; D unresolved. The CDR3 runs 17 residues. The ends were cut back, 1 base at V and 0 bases at J, with 14 bases in the middle. Germline V gene sequence: CDR1 MGHRA, CDR2 YSYEKL. The CDR3 nucleotides read TGCGCCAGCAGCCAAGTGTTGGTGGGCCCTAGCACAGATACGCAGTATTTT. Residues: CASSQVLVGPSTDTQYF.

This chain uses TRBV7-2 with TRBJ1-1; TRBD1 is a possible D gene (6 bases). Germline V gene lookup returns CDR1 SGHTA and CDR2 FQGNSA. The length of the CDR3 is 16 residues. Trimming took off 6 bases at V and 0 bases at J, with 17 bases between the two ends. The chain's CDR3 is CASSYTGLRLNTEAFF. The CDR3 region has the DNA TGTGCCAGCAGTTATACAGGGCTCCGGCTGAACACTGAAGCTTTCTTT.

V gene TRBV20-1 combines with J gene TRBJ2-3; D is uncertain. Germline values: CDR1 DFQATT, CDR2 SNEGSKA (reference sequence). This CDR3 region has 12 residues. Trimming stripped 3 bases from V and 6 bases from J, with 10 bases between. The CDR3 protein is CSARPGPDTQYF. CDR3 sequence (DNA): TGCAGTGCTAGGCCGGGCCCCGATACGCAGTATTTT.

This clonotype was seen only a few times. The chain couples TRBV5-1 to TRBJ2-7, with TRBD1 matching 8 bases. CDR3 length equals 16 residues. Germline loops: CDR1 SGHRS, CDR2 YFSETQ. Trimming cost V 0 bases and J 3 bases; bases outside gene matches: 8. The CDR3 region is CASSLEGSGGGYEQYF. CDR3 DNA: TGCGCCAGCAGCTTGGAGGGGTCAGGGGGCGGCTACGAGCAGTACTTC.

This clonotype came up a few times. The rearrangement uses TRBV5-1 and TRBJ2-3; 7 nucleotides match TRBD2. The ends lost 4 bases at V and 0 bases at J; junction bases unmatched: 11. This CDR3 has 17 residues. CDR1 and CDR2 (germline): SGHRS, YFSETQ. Here the CDR3 reads CASSLYGLVASTDTQYF. The DNA for the CDR3 is TGCGCCAGCAGCCTCTACGGACTAGTGGCTAGCACAGATACGCAGTATTTT.

This chain joins TRBV20-1 and TRBJ2-3; D call uncertain. The CDR3 contains 12 residues. Trimming removed 5 bases from V and 2 bases from J, with 8 bases in between. Germline loops: CDR1 DFQATT, CDR2 SNEGSKA (reference sequence). CDR3 loop: CSAVPFTDTQYF. The CDR3 DNA reads TGCAGTGCTGTACCATTCACAGATACGCAGTATTTT.

The chain combines TRBV5-1 with TRBJ2-7; a possible D gene is TRBD1 (6 bases). Per germline, CDR1 SGHRS and CDR2 YFSETQ. The CDR3 extends over 14 amino acids. Trimming stripped 3 bases from V and 1 base from J, with 11 bases between. The CDR3 is CASSSSGQSYEQYF. Here the CDR3 DNA reads TGCGCCAGCAGCTCATCCGGACAGTCCTACGAGCAGTACTTC.

The gene calls are TRBV19 and TRBJ1-1; 7 bases map to TRBD1. This CDR3 has 14 amino acids. V lost 8 bases and J lost 7; bases outside the gene matches: 13. The V gene's germline CDR1 is LNHDA and CDR2 SQIVND (reference sequence). The CDR3 reads CASRDSGWGVEAFF. The DNA for the CDR3 is TGTGCCAGTCGGGACAGTGGGTGGGGGGTTGAAGCTTTCTTT.

This clonotype turned up a few times. The V and J genes are TRBV10-3 and TRBJ2-1; the match to TRBD2 covers 14 bases. This CDR3 is 16 amino acids long. The V gene end was trimmed by 2 bases and the J gene end by 7 bases; junction bases not matched to a gene: 4. CDR1 is ENHRY and CDR2 is SYGVKD in the germline V gene. CDR3: CAISEPGLAGVNEQFF. For the CDR3, the DNA is TGTGCCATCAGTGAGCCGGGACTAGCGGGAGTGAATGAGCAGTTCTTC.

This clonotype has a handful of counts. A read error may account for a junction end that differs from germline. This chain uses TRBV15 with TRBJ2-1, with TRBD1 matching 10 bases. Germline lookup yields CDR1 LNHNV and CDR2 YYDKDF (reference sequence). The CDR3 sequence is 15 residues long. This chain's CDR3 is CATRRDRGPYNEQFF. The CDR3 nucleotides are TGTGCCACCAGGAGAGACAGGGGGCCATACAATGAGCAGTTCTTC.

This clonotype was seen only a few times. For the CDR3, the DNA is TGTGCCAGCGGAGGTAGCGGGAGGAAGAAAGATACGCAGTATTTT. It yields the protein CASGGSGRKKDTQYF. V gene TRBV3-1 combines with J gene TRBJ2-3, with 10 bases lining up with TRBD2. Unmatched junction bases numbered 10, after V lost 8 bases and J lost 5 bases. Germline V gene sequence: CDR1 LGHDT, CDR2 YNNKEL (reference sequence). The CDR3 is 15 residues long.

This clonotype was counted between two and nine times. The chain uses TRBV25-1 and TRBJ2-4; TRBD2 matches at 12 bases. The germline gives CDR1 MGHDK, CDR2 SYGVNS. The CDR3 loop spans 16 amino acids. Losses at the gene ends were 3 bases for V and 8 bases for J; bases not matched to a gene: 8. The CDR3 DNA is TGTGCCAGCAGTGAGGCTAGCGGGAGGGCCGCGGACATTCAGTACTTC. Protein sequence: CASSEASGRAADIQYF. The full variable domain, completed using reference TRBV25-1 and TRBJ2-4, is EADIYQTPRYLVIGTGKKITLECSQTMGHDKMYWYQQDPGMELHLIHYSYGVNSTEKGDLSSESTVSRIRTEHFPLTLESARPSHTSQYLCASSEASGRAADIQYFGAGTRLSVL.

The genes are TRBV12-3 or TRBV12-4 and TRBJ2-1; perhaps TRBD2 as D (7 bases). The CDR3 loop spans 17 amino acids. Trimming shortened V by 3 bases and J by 10 bases, and 25 bases separated the two germline ends. The CDR3 sequence: CASSLYTGRVAQWEQFF. The CDR3, as DNA: TGTGCCAGCAGTTTGTATACAGGGAGGGTGGCACAGTGGGAGCAGTTCTTC.

This chain uses TRBV7-6 with TRBJ1-3, with TRBD1 as a possible D gene (6 bases). V was cut by 2 bases and J by 4 bases, with 12 bases left in between. Germline values: CDR1 SGHVS, CDR2 FNYEAQ. The CDR3 has 15 amino acids. The CDR3 nucleotides are TGTGCCAGCAGCTTATTCAGGGGAGAAGGAAACACCATATATTTT. Encoded protein: CASSLFRGEGNTIYF.

The genes are TRBV11-2 and TRBJ2-7; tentative D call: TRBD1 (7 bases). Germline CDR1 and CDR2: SGHAT and FQNNGV. The germline V and J ends were trimmed by 1 base and 3 bases, with 13 bases remaining between them. The CDR3 spans 15 residues. In DNA form, the CDR3 reads TGTGCCAGCAGCTTAGTCGGAGGGGGCTTCTACGAGCAGTACTTC. The encoded protein is CASSLVGGGFYEQYF.

The chain recombines TRBV6-2 or TRBV6-3 with TRBJ1-1; TRBD1 is a possible D gene (6 bases). Germline-derived CDR1 and CDR2 are MNHEY and SVGEGT. V lost 2 bases and J 11 bases, leaving 9 bases between the germline ends. The CDR3 length is 11 residues. The CDR3 region has the DNA TGTGCCAGCAGTTACGGGGGGCGGGCTTTCTTT. Residues: CASSYGGRAFF.

V usage is TRBV10-2 and J usage is TRBJ2-1; D is uncertain. The CDR3 has 11 amino acids. The germline CDR1 and CDR2 sequences are WSHSY and SAAADI. The V gene lost 8 bases and the J gene lost 7 bases, with 9 bases spanning the gap. Here the CDR3 reads CASYWRNEQFF. CDR3 coding DNA: TGCGCCAGCTACTGGCGGAATGAGCAGTTCTTC.

This clonotype was counted between two and nine times. V gene TRBV12-5 combines with J gene TRBJ2-1; 9 bases map to TRBD2. Trimming cost V 0 bases and J 3 bases; bases outside gene matches: 3. Germline V gene lookup returns CDR1 LGHNT and CDR2 FRNRAP. This CDR3 has 16 residues. The CDR3 DNA follows: TGTGCTAGTGGTTTGGTAGCGGGGGGCCACTACAATGAGCAGTTCTTC. Encoded protein: CASGLVAGGHYNEQFF.